The 9 T cell receptor beta chains in this list originate from one sample, sequenced in a study of CD8 T cells in ankylosing spondylitis. MiXCR, run by TCRdb on the 5' RACE reads, gives a single entry per CDR3 protein. The data contain roughly 180,000 distinct CDR3 sequences, under 15% of them singletons. The sample consisted of blood, either unsorted or a sorted T cell fraction (not recorded which). The receptors shown here come from a female donor with ankylosing spondylitis or in good health (not recorded which).

This rearrangement joins TRBV11-3 to TRBJ2-2, with D possibly called TRBD1 or TRBD2 (5 bases each). The CDR3 totals 15 residues. The V gene's germline CDR1 is SGHNT and CDR2 YENEEA. Trimming shortened V by 4 bases and J by 6 bases, and 15 bases separated the two germline ends. The CDR3 DNA follows: TGTGCCAGCAGCTCGGACGGGGAAGGGGCCGGGGAGCTGTTTTTT. Protein sequence: CASSSDGEGAGELFF. Based on the CDR3 plus reference TRBV11-3 and TRBJ2-2, the full variable domain is EAGVVQSPRYKIIEKKQPVAFWCNPISGHNTLYWYLQNLGQGPELLIRYENEEAVDDSQLPKDRFSAERLKGVDSTLKIQPAELGDSAVYLCASSSDGEGAGELFFGEGSRLTVL.

Ten or more counts support this clonotype. The chain is built from TRBV11-2 and TRBJ2-1; D not certain. Per the germline V gene, CDR1 is SGHAT and CDR2 is FQNNGV. The CDR3 sequence is 17 residues long. V lost 4 bases and J lost 8, with 24 bases in between. For the CDR3, the DNA is TGTGCCAGCAGCTCCTGGAGTAGTAGGAATATTGGACATGAGCAGTTCTTC. Protein product: CASSSWSSRNIGHEQFF.

This sequence joins TRBV9 and TRBJ2-7; maybe TRBD1 (5 bases). Trimming cost V 5 bases and J 1 base, with 16 bases left between them. The CDR3 spans 15 residues. CDR1 is SGDLS and CDR2 is YYNGEE in the germline V gene. In nucleotides, the CDR3 is TGTGCCAGCAGTCTCGAAGGGGCCCGGTCCTACGAGCAGTACTTC. It yields the protein CASSLEGARSYEQYF.

The V gene is TRBV5-1, the J gene TRBJ2-3, with D possibly being TRBD1 or TRBD2 (6 bases each). The CDR3 has 16 amino acids. Germline CDR1 is SGHRS and CDR2 is YFSETQ. With 3 bases removed from V and 3 bases from J, the gap between germline ends came to 17 bases. Here the CDR3 reads CASSSPRGGGTDTQYF. CDR3 in DNA: TGCGCCAGCAGCTCGCCCCGAGGGGGAGGAACAGATACGCAGTATTTT.

A remark on this clonotype: A much larger clone sits a single nucleotide away, making a read error possible. Here the CDR3 DNA reads TGTGCCAGCAGTTCACAGCTACAAGAGACCCAGTTCTTC. Residues: CASSSQLQETQFF. This chain connects TRBV6-5 to TRBJ2-5, with D unclear. Gene TRBJ2-1 matches the end of the DNA better, so the J call may be wrong. Germline assignment: CDR1 MNHEY and CDR2 SVGAGI. This CDR3 has 13 residues.

The rearrangement links TRBV6-2 or TRBV6-3 to TRBJ1-2; D is undetermined. Germline CDR1 is MNHEY and CDR2 is SVGEGT. With 2 bases removed from V and 3 bases from J, the gap between germline ends came to 10 bases. The CDR3 totals 14 residues. In DNA form, the CDR3 reads TGTGCCAGCAGTTACGAGTGGGTTGACTATGGCTACACCTTC. This translates into CASSYEWVDYGYTF.

This clonotype was counted at least ten times. J is TRBJ1-1 and V is TRBV5-1; no reliable D call. The ends were cut back, 0 bases at V and 3 bases at J, with 12 bases in the middle. This CDR3 contains 15 residues. Germline CDR1 is SGHRS and CDR2 is YFSETQ. CDR3 nucleotide sequence: TGCGCCAGCAGCTTGGGTCTCCTAGAGCACACTGAAGCTTTCTTT. Its translation is CASSLGLLEHTEAFF.

This clonotype was observed many times. The chain joins TRBV12-3 or TRBV12-4 to TRBJ2-1; D call uncertain. Trimming shortened V by 6 bases and J by 8 bases, and 8 bases separated the two germline ends. This CDR3 spans 11 amino acids. The CDR3 is CASRGLDEQFF. CDR3 in DNA: TGTGCCAGCAGGGGGTTAGATGAGCAGTTCTTC.

The chain uses TRBV20-1 and TRBJ1-1; D ambiguous. The CDR3 length is 14 residues. The germline CDR1 and CDR2 sequences are DFQATT and SNEGSKA (reference sequence). Trimming took 3 bases from V and 0 from J, leaving 11 bases between them. The CDR3 DNA sequence: TGCAGTGCTAGGCGGGTATTAATGAACACTGAAGCTTTCTTT. Amino acid sequence: CSARRVLMNTEAFF.